What follows are 26 T cell receptor beta chains derived from one specimen sequenced in a study of regulatory T cells in long-lasting Graves disease. As for time point: newly diagnosed GD, antithyroid drugs for less than 3 months. PBMC-derived RNA was used for the TCR library. Combining iRepertoire HTBI primers with Arm-PCR of CDR3 regions, the authors built TCR beta libraries. TCRdb ran MiXCR on the multiplex PCR reads and lists one entry per CDR3 protein. The table has about 500,000 distinct CDR3 sequences, around 15% seen once; the top ten hold 10% to 15%. These data are also associated with another study on T cells in Graves' hyperthyroidism and ophthalmopathy.

This sample comprised peripheral blood mononuclear cells (PBMCs), obtained at new diagnosis, from a patient treated with antithyroid drugs. These receptor sequences come from a man between 40 and 49 years old with Graves disease.

The sample holds a few counts of this clonotype. The chain recombines TRBV12-3 or TRBV12-4 with TRBJ2-1; 8 nucleotides line up with TRBD2. The V and J ends lost 4 bases and 9 bases, in that order; junction bases with no gene match: 14. The CDR3 loop spans 16 amino acids. The CDR3 DNA follows: TGTGCCAGCAGTTCTATAGCGGGACCAGTCTTAGGTGAGCAGTTCTTC. It is translated as CASSSIAGPVLGEQFF.

This clonotype appeared a few times. The chain couples TRBV7-9 to TRBJ2-5; the D gene could be TRBD1 or TRBD2 (5 bases each). The CDR3 spans 14 residues. Germline V CDR1 and CDR2: SEHNR, FQNEAQ (reference sequence). Trimming cost V 5 bases and J 1 base, with 11 bases left between them. The CDR3 protein is CASSKGDGQETQYF. Written as DNA, the CDR3 is TGTGCCAGCAGCAAAGGGGACGGCCAAGAGACCCAGTACTTC. The full variable domain, its missing parts supplied by reference TRBV7-9 and TRBJ2-5, is DTGVSQNPRHKITKRGQNVTFRCDPISEHNRLYWYRQTLGQGPEFLTYFQNEAQLEKSRLLSDRFSAERPKGSFSTLEIQRTEQGDSAMYLCASSKGDGQETQYFGPGTRLLVL.

This clonotype showed up just a few times. The rearrangement uses TRBV19 and TRBJ2-7; D is tentatively TRBD1 or TRBD2 (6 bases each). The germline V gene encodes CDR1 LNHDA and CDR2 SQIVND (reference sequence). The CDR3 has 13 amino acids. The V end lost 8 bases, the J end lost 4 bases, and 15 bases lay between the germline ends. The DNA for the CDR3 is TGTGCCAGTCGACCTAGAGGGGGGTACGAGCAGTACTTC. Translating gives CASRPRGGYEQYF.

In this sample, this clonotype turned up many times. V is TRBV6-9 and J is TRBJ1-2; 8 bases fit TRBD1. The CDR3 totals 19 residues. Germline CDR1 MNHGY, CDR2 SVAAGI. The J segment lost 3 bases and the V segment lost 4 bases, leaving 19 bases of the junction unmatched. The chain's CDR3 is CASSWFIGPDREGDYGYTF. In DNA, the CDR3 is TGTGCCAGCAGTTGGTTCATCGGGCCGGACAGGGAAGGGGACTATGGCTACACCTTC.

This clonotype was detected only a few times. The chain employs TRBV9 and TRBJ2-1; TRBD2 is a possible D gene (5 bases). Deletions cut 0 bases from V and 10 bases from J, with 14 bases between. CDR3 length: 14 residues. Germline values: CDR1 SGDLS, CDR2 YYNGEE. CDR3 sequence: CASSVESARGEQFF. The CDR3 bases are TGTGCCAGCAGCGTAGAATCCGCCCGGGGAGAGCAGTTCTTC.

This clonotype was detected many times. The chain recombines TRBV6-1 with TRBJ2-1; TRBD2 agrees at 7 bases. CDR3 size: 14 residues. The J segment lost 9 bases and the V segment lost 7 bases, leaving 12 bases of the junction unmatched. CDR1 MNHNS and CDR2 SASEGT come from the germline V gene. CDR3 sequence: CASKIGLGNGEQFF. For the CDR3, the DNA is TGTGCCAGCAAAATCGGACTAGGAAACGGTGAGCAGTTCTTC.

This clonotype was seen only a few times. V gene TRBV12-5 combines with J gene TRBJ2-2; a weak D match, TRBD2 (5 bases). The germline V gene encodes CDR1 LGHNT and CDR2 FRNRAP. This CDR3 is built from 17 residues. V dropped 6 bases and J dropped 6 bases, with 23 bases sitting between them. Written as DNA, the CDR3 is TGTGCTAGTGGCCCCCTCCACGCACTAGTATCGGCCGGGGAGCTGTTTTTT. Its translation: CASGPLHALVSAGELFF.

The table lists this clonotype with many counts. The rearrangement uses TRBV7-8 and TRBJ1-5; unclear D gene. This CDR3 region has 14 residues. CDR1 and CDR2 from the germline V gene are SGHVS and FQNEAQ. The V end was cut by 5 bases, the J end by 3 bases, with 11 bases between. CDR3 sequence: CASSPLYLNQPQHF. For the CDR3, the DNA is TGTGCCAGCAGCCCACTGTACCTCAATCAGCCCCAGCATTTT.

This clonotype was counted between two and nine times. J is TRBJ1-3 and V is TRBV19; D is undetermined. The CDR3 is 14 residues long. V was cut by 3 bases and J by 4 bases, with 10 bases left in between. Germline CDR1 and CDR2: LNHDA and SQIVND (reference sequence). DNA of the CDR3: TGTGCCAGTAGTATCGGTCAGAGCGGAAACACCATATATTTT. This codes for CASSIGQSGNTIYF.

The chain couples TRBV19 to TRBJ1-5, with TRBD1 as a possible D gene (6 bases). CDR1 and CDR2 (germline): LNHDA, SQIVND (reference sequence). Deletions cut 5 bases from V and 1 base from J, with 12 bases between. The CDR3 spans 15 residues. The CDR3 DNA follows: TGTGCCAGTAGTGCCAGCAGGGGAAGCAATCAGCCCCAGCATTTT. Translating it yields CASSASRGSNQPQHF.

This clonotype has ten or more counts. The chain carries TRBV27 and TRBJ1-1; no clear D. Trimming stripped 2 bases from V and 6 bases from J, with 13 bases between. The CDR3 length is 14 residues. Germline assignment: CDR1 MNHEY and CDR2 SMNVEV (reference sequence). The CDR3 DNA reads TGTGCCAGCAGTTTAATGGCCAACGGGGCTGAAGCTTTCTTT. Residues: CASSLMANGAEAFF.

The sample holds many counts of this clonotype. CDR3 in amino acids: CASKPDYRGPQHF. In DNA, the CDR3 is TGTGCCAGCAAGCCCGACTACCGTGGGCCCCAGCATTTT. This chain joins TRBV27 and TRBJ1-5; the D is unclear. V gave up 7 bases and J gave up 9 bases, with 16 bases separating them. Per germline, CDR1 MNHEY and CDR2 SMNVEV (reference sequence). The CDR3 totals 13 residues.

This clonotype has just a few counts. This CDR3 reads CSAARGGTGELFF. Written as DNA, the CDR3 is TGCAGTGCCGCCCGGGGGGGCACCGGGGAGCTGTTTTTT. V and J are TRBV20-1 and TRBJ2-2, with 8 nucleotides matching TRBD2. CDR1 is DFQATT, CDR2 SNEGSKA, per germline (reference sequence). The CDR3 has 13 amino acids. The junction had 4 bases not matched to a gene; V was cut back by 6 bases and J by 4 bases.

Many counts were recorded for this clonotype. This chain joins TRBV7-9 and TRBJ2-7; no definite D call. This CDR3 contains 14 residues. V was pared by 0 bases and J by 3 bases, with 9 bases between. Germline CDR1 reads SEHNR; CDR2 reads FQNEAQ (reference sequence). CDR3 nucleotides: TGTGCCAGCAGCTTAGCGCCAGTCGGCTACGAGCAGTACTTC. Its translation is CASSLAPVGYEQYF.

V gene TRBV19 combines with J gene TRBJ1-5; D not certain. Germline CDR1 reads LNHDA; CDR2 reads SQIVND (reference sequence). The CDR3 runs 16 residues. V was clipped by 7 bases and J by 3 bases, with 19 bases between them. The CDR3 nucleotides read TGTGCCAGTAATTTGCCCGGACGGACCACCAATCAGCCCCAGCATTTT. Encoded protein: CASNLPGRTTNQPQHF.

This chain connects TRBV29-1 to TRBJ1-1; D gene ambiguous. Deletions cut 4 bases from V and 0 bases from J, with 6 bases between. CDR3 length equals 12 residues. Germline values: CDR1 SQVTM, CDR2 ANQGSEA. The CDR3 is CSVGHMNTEAFF. The CDR3 nucleotides are TGCAGCGTTGGGCATATGAACACTGAAGCTTTCTTT.

This clonotype was found many times. The chain recombines TRBV3-1 with TRBJ2-5, with 8 bases lining up with TRBD2. This CDR3 contains 16 residues. Germline CDR1 LGHDT, CDR2 YNNKEL (reference sequence). V shed 4 bases, J shed 5 bases, and the junction held 12 bases outside the gene matches. The CDR3 here is CASSLVGSGMRETQYF. The CDR3 DNA reads TGTGCCAGCAGCCTGGTTGGTAGCGGGATGAGGGAGACCCAGTACTTC.

J is TRBJ2-5 and V is TRBV19; 10 nucleotides align to TRBD1. The assigned J gene may be wrong: the sequence end matches TRBJ2-1 better. The CDR3 totals 16 residues. CDR1 is LNHDA, CDR2 SQIVND, per germline (reference sequence). CDR3 in DNA: TGTGCCAGTAGTGAAGGGCCGGGACAGGGGCTTTATGAGCAGTTCTTC. Protein product: CASSEGPGQGLYEQFF.

This clonotype was observed many times. The chain combines TRBV28 with TRBJ2-6; D uncertain. Trimming stripped 6 bases from V and 9 bases from J, with 9 bases between. Germline CDR1 is MDHEN and CDR2 is SYDVKM. The CDR3 has 12 amino acids. Written as DNA, the CDR3 is TGTGCCAGCAGGGGGTTAGTCAACGTCCTGACTTTC. Translating gives CASRGLVNVLTF.

At least ten counts were recorded for this clonotype. The chain employs TRBV12-3 or TRBV12-4 and TRBJ2-1; weak D call: TRBD1 (6 bases). There are 16 residues in the CDR3. V was clipped by 3 bases and J by 7 bases, with 19 bases between them. CDR3 region: CASSFLGRGVVNEQFF. Here the CDR3 DNA reads TGTGCCAGCAGTTTTTTGGGCAGGGGAGTTGTTAATGAGCAGTTCTTC.

In its sample, this clonotype was seen a few times. The chain is built from TRBV28 and TRBJ2-7; 8 bases are shared with TRBD1. V shed 7 bases and J 6 bases; nucleotides not matched to a gene: 14. There are 15 residues in the CDR3. CDR1 and CDR2 (germline): MDHEN, SYDVKM. The CDR3 here is CASTDRQGWTSEQYF. CDR3 nucleotide sequence: TGTGCCAGCACCGACAGACAGGGGTGGACGAGCGAGCAGTACTTC. The entire variable domain, with the rest obtained from reference TRBV28 and TRBJ2-7, is as follows: DVKVTQSSRYLVKRTGEKVFLECVQDMDHENMFWYRQDPGLGLRLIYFSYDVKMKEKGDIPEGYSVSREKKERFSLILESASTNQTSMYLCASTDRQGWTSEQYFGPGTRLTVT.

Many counts were recorded for this clonotype. This rearrangement joins TRBV20-1 to TRBJ2-7; 10 bases fit TRBD2. This CDR3 is built from 16 residues. Germline V lookup: CDR1 DFQATT, CDR2 SNEGSKA (reference sequence). Trimming at V came to 5 bases and at J to 2 bases, leaving 12 bases not matched to a gene. CDR3 protein: CSASLTLAGGPYEQYF. CDR3 coding DNA: TGCAGTGCTTCCCTAACGTTAGCGGGAGGTCCCTACGAGCAGTACTTC.

V is TRBV30 and J is TRBJ2-5; 10 bases fit TRBD2. The CDR3 length is 14 residues. With 0 bases clipped from V and 5 bases from J, the junction kept 3 bases outside the gene matches. Germline V gene sequence: CDR1 GTSNPN, CDR2 SVGIG (reference sequence). CDR3 DNA sequence: TGTGCCTGGAGTGTACCAGCGGGAGGGGAGACCCAGTACTTC. It codes for CAWSVPAGGETQYF.

This clonotype was observed many times. This sequence joins TRBV29-1 and TRBJ2-7; possibly TRBD1 for D (6 bases). The CDR3 extends over 15 amino acids. V was shortened by 1 base and J by 0 bases, with 13 bases between the two germline ends. CDR1 is SQVTM and CDR2 is ANQGSEA in the germline V gene. CDR3 residues: CSVEGFQGNSYEQYF. For the CDR3, the DNA is TGCAGCGTTGAAGGGTTCCAGGGGAACTCCTACGAGCAGTACTTC.

This clonotype was seen repeatedly, ten times or more. The chain joins TRBV6-1 to TRBJ1-1, with D possibly TRBD1 on 5 matching bases. CDR3 size: 13 residues. Germline assignment: CDR1 MNHNS and CDR2 SASEGT. V was clipped by 5 bases and J by 1 base, with 8 bases between them. CDR3 region: CASSHTGNTEAFF. The CDR3 DNA sequence: TGTGCCAGCAGTCATACAGGGAACACTGAAGCTTTCTTT.

This chain links TRBV9 with TRBJ2-1; 7 bases fit TRBD2. Germline trimming cut 4 bases from V and 10 bases from J; bases unmatched to any gene: 17. Germline assignment: CDR1 SGDLS and CDR2 YYNGEE. The CDR3 has 16 amino acids. The CDR3 reads CASSREEKRGVAEQFF. Here the CDR3 DNA reads TGTGCCAGCAGCCGCGAGGAGAAGCGGGGCGTAGCGGAGCAGTTCTTC.